This paragraph reports one TCR beta chain. Antigen unknown. This specimen belongs to a study of Graves' ophthalmopathy and Graves' hyperthyroidism. Overall study context: Blood was drawn at initial diagnosis, before any treatment.

Researchers took RNA transcripts and amplified TCR beta CDR3 regions from them. HTBI primers were employed in first-round RT-PCR, then a second-round multiplex PCR followed. MiXCR was run by TCRdb on the multiplex PCR reads, yielding one entry per CDR3 protein. The sample has hundreds of thousands of distinct CDR3 sequences, roughly two fifths seen once. Clinical symptoms and serum thyroxine were used for diagnosis; TRAb, thyroid ultrasound and orbital computed tomography were also relied on. The germline V and J ends were trimmed by 10 bases and 6 bases, with 6 bases remaining between them. The CDR3 length is 10 residues. Whole-study findings and limits: Using 13 signatures, a model distinguished ophthalmopathy from stable hyperthyroidism, reaching 87.88% sensitivity and approximately 82% specificity. Blood samples also showed most expanded thyroid clonotypes exceeding 0.001 frequency.

The chain recombines TRBV12-3 or TRBV12-4 with TRBJ2-2, with unresolved D. Source material: peripheral blood. The receptor comes from an adult man with Graves' ophthalmopathy. For the CDR3, the DNA is TGTGCCATCGCGGCCGGGGAGCTGTTTTTT. It codes for CAIAAGELFF.